These 7 T cell receptor beta chains came from one sample sequenced in a study of shared clonotypes between healthy human individuals. The naive CD8 subset, CD45RO-negative cells positively selected for CCR7, excluded terminally differentiated effector memory CD45RA+ cells. Measured with immunoSEQ multiplex PCR; TCRdb has only the in-frame clones, and not every one. The sample contains approximately 2,000,000 clones, around 95% of which appear only once. The sequenced material came from naive CD8+ T cells from PBMCs. Receptor source: a man between 18 and 35 years old in good health. Some clones in this sample may be carry-over from other donors' samples.

This chain joins TRBV7-9 and TRBJ2-1, with 14 bases lining up with TRBD2. V dropped 5 bases and J dropped 4; count of bases not matched to a gene: 10. CDR3 size: 18 residues. Germline values: CDR1 SEHNR, CDR2 FQNEAQ (reference sequence). This CDR3 is CASSHTGTSGSFYNEQFF. CDR3 nucleotide sequence: TGTGCCAGCAGCCACACCGGGACTAGCGGGAGCTTTTACAATGAGCAGTTCTTC.

The chain has TRBV7-6 and TRBJ2-1, with no clear D. The CDR3 has 12 residues. The germline gives CDR1 SGHVS, CDR2 FNYEAQ. The V end was cut by 5 bases, the J end by 8 bases, with 10 bases between. CDR3 sequence reads: CASSPLHDEQFF. The CDR3 DNA reads TGTGCCAGCAGCCCCCTACACGATGAGCAGTTCTTC. The full variable domain, completed using reference TRBV7-6 and TRBJ2-1, is GAGVSQSPRYKVTKRGQDVALRCDPISGHVSLYWYRQALGQGPEFLTYFNYEAQQDKSGLPNDRFSAERPEGSISTLTIQRTEQRDSAMYRCASSPLHDEQFFGPGTRLTVL.

The chain is built from TRBV7-2 and TRBJ2-7; TRBD2 aligns across 12 bases. The CDR3 is 15 amino acids. V dropped 6 bases and J dropped 2; count of bases not matched to a gene: 5. Germline V CDR1 and CDR2: SGHTA, FQGNSA. CDR3 nucleotides: TGTGCCAGCAGTTGGACTAGCGGGGCCACCTACGAGCAGTACTTC. Translating gives CASSWTSGATYEQYF. Drawing the rest from reference TRBV7-2 and TRBJ2-7, the complete variable domain is GAGVSQSPSNKVTEKGKDVELRCDPISGHTALYWYRQSLGQGLEFLIYFQGNSAPDKSGLPSDRFSAERTGGSVSTLTIQRTQQEDSAVYLCASSWTSGATYEQYFGPGTRLTVT.

The gene calls are TRBV5-5 and TRBJ2-4; 12 bases align to TRBD2. Germline CDR1 SGHKS, CDR2 YYEKEE (reference sequence). Losses at the gene ends were 0 bases for V and 13 bases for J; bases not matched to a gene: 11. This CDR3 is built from 16 residues. CDR3 loop: CASSLDRSSGRAHQYF. CDR3 bases: TGTGCCAGCAGCTTGGACCGGTCTAGCGGGAGGGCTCACCAGTACTTC.

The chain combines TRBV2 with TRBJ2-1, with no clear D. Deletions cut 5 bases from V and 0 bases from J, with 14 bases between. Germline V lookup: CDR1 SNHLY, CDR2 FYNNEI. This CDR3 is 16 amino acids long. This chain's CDR3 is CASSKETHSSYNEQFF. CDR3 nucleotides: TGTGCCAGCAGTAAGGAGACTCATAGCTCCTACAATGAGCAGTTCTTC.

The CDR3 bases are TGTGCCAGCAGTTTATTCACAGGGAGTCAGCCCCAGCATTTT. Amino acids: CASSLFTGSQPQHF. V is TRBV28 and J is TRBJ1-5, with D possibly being TRBD1 (6 bases). V was clipped by 1 base and J by 6 bases, with 10 bases between them. Per germline, CDR1 MDHEN and CDR2 SYDVKM. The CDR3 length is 14 residues.

The chain recombines TRBV6-4 with TRBJ1-2; D might be TRBD1 (5 bases). Trimming cost V 6 bases and J 5 bases, with 22 bases left between them. The length of the CDR3 is 16 residues. The germline V gene encodes CDR1 MRHNA and CDR2 SNTAGT. The CDR3: CASRKAPRGESYGYTF. DNA for the CDR3: TGTGCCAGCAGGAAGGCCCCCAGAGGGGAGTCATATGGCTACACCTTC.